These 15 T cell receptor beta chains were all obtained from the same sample, sequenced in a study of CD8 T cells in Susac syndrome. Reverse transcription used about 0.45 to 1 ug RNA and random hexamers. From the immunoSEQ multiplex PCR reads, TCRdb called clonotypes with MiXCR, one entry per CDR3 protein. Found here are 75,000 or so distinct CDR3 sequences, 94% of them singletons; the top ten hold approximately 0.92%. The specimen sequenced was CD8+ T cells from PBMCs. The receptors come from a human donor with Susac syndrome.

The V call is TRBV6-4, the J call TRBJ2-2, with D unresolved. CDR1 and CDR2 (germline): MRHNA, SNTAGT. There are 16 residues in the CDR3. V was pared by 0 bases and J by 0 bases, with 8 bases between. The chain's CDR3 is CASSDSVDSNTGELFF. The CDR3 coding sequence is TGTGCCAGCAGTGACTCGGTTGACTCGAACACCGGGGAGCTGTTTTTT.

V gene TRBV24-1 combines with J gene TRBJ2-1, with 9 bases aligning to TRBD1. After removal of 7 bases from V and 5 bases from J, the junction contained 8 bases not matched to a gene. CDR3 length: 15 amino acids. The germline gives CDR1 KGHDR, CDR2 SFDVKD. CDR3: CATSARDRVDNEQFF. CDR3 nucleotide sequence: TGTGCCACCAGCGCCCGGGACAGGGTCGACAATGAGCAGTTCTTC.

The V gene is TRBV20-1, the J gene TRBJ2-7; D possibly corresponds to TRBD1 (6 bases). Trimming cost V 6 bases and J 4 bases, with 10 bases left between them. Per germline, CDR1 DFQATT and CDR2 SNEGSKA (reference sequence). There are 11 residues in the CDR3. The CDR3 reads CSAAGDYEQYF. DNA of the CDR3: TGCAGTGCGGCAGGGGATTACGAGCAGTACTTC.

J is TRBJ2-7 and V is TRBV29-1; possible D gene TRBD2, 7 bases. The V gene lost 7 bases and the J gene lost 0 bases, with 13 bases spanning the gap. Germline V gene lookup returns CDR1 SQVTM and CDR2 ANQGSEA. This CDR3 has 13 amino acids. Here the CDR3 reads CSARGGGSYEQYF. The CDR3 DNA follows: TGCAGCGCACGGGGAGGGGGCTCCTACGAGCAGTACTTC.

The CDR3 here is CASSLGRGAHEQYF. The CDR3 DNA is TGCGCCAGCAGCTTGGGTAGAGGGGCCCACGAGCAGTACTTC. The V call is TRBV5-1, the J call TRBJ2-7, with D perhaps TRBD1 or TRBD2 (5 bases each). The germline V gene encodes CDR1 SGHRS and CDR2 YFSETQ. The germline V and J ends were trimmed by 0 bases and 5 bases, with 12 bases remaining between them. The CDR3 has 14 amino acids.

The chain joins TRBV7-2 to TRBJ1-5; TRBD1 is a possible D gene (6 bases). The CDR3 runs 15 residues. V was clipped by 3 bases and J by 6 bases, with 15 bases between them. The V gene's germline CDR1 is SGHTA and CDR2 FQGNSA. The CDR3 loop reads CASSFWGAPGQPQHF. The CDR3 nucleotides are TGTGCCAGCAGCTTCTGGGGGGCGCCCGGTCAGCCCCAGCATTTT. The full variable domain, with the rest looked up from reference TRBV7-2 and TRBJ1-5, is GAGVSQSPSNKVTEKGKDVELRCDPISGHTALYWYRQSLGQGLEFLIYFQGNSAPDKSGLPSDRFSAERTGGSVSTLTIQRTQQEDSAVYLCASSFWGAPGQPQHFGDGTRLSIL.

The gene calls are TRBV28 and TRBJ1-2; D possibly corresponds to TRBD1 (5 bases). The germline CDR1 and CDR2 sequences are MDHEN and SYDVKM. With 2 bases removed from V and 5 bases from J, the gap between germline ends came to 21 bases. CDR3 length equals 17 residues. DNA of the CDR3: TGTGCCAGCAGTTTAACCGGCTTGGCAGGGTTGTCATATGGCTACACCTTC. This codes for CASSLTGLAGLSYGYTF.

The J gene is TRBJ2-1, the V gene TRBV4-2, with D perhaps matching TRBD2 (5 bases). The V gene's germline CDR1 is LGHNA and CDR2 YNFKEQ. V dropped 3 bases and J dropped 7 bases, with 10 bases sitting between them. CDR3 length: 13 residues. For the CDR3, the DNA is TGTGCCAGCAGCCACCTTGGAGGAAATGAGCAGTTCTTC. Amino acid sequence: CASSHLGGNEQFF.

V is TRBV3-1 and J is TRBJ2-5; D might be TRBD2 (6 bases). V was shortened by 5 bases and J by 0 bases, with 10 bases between the two germline ends. CDR1 LGHDT and CDR2 YNNKEL come from the germline V gene (reference sequence). The CDR3 is 14 amino acids. The CDR3 region is CASSGGGYQETQYF. The CDR3 DNA sequence: TGTGCCAGCAGCGGTGGGGGGTACCAAGAGACCCAGTACTTC.

V gene TRBV3-1 combines with J gene TRBJ1-2; D might be TRBD1 (6 bases). The germline V gene encodes CDR1 LGHDT and CDR2 YNNKEL (reference sequence). The CDR3 loop spans 17 amino acids. The V end lost 4 bases, the J end lost 1 base, and 19 bases lay between the germline ends. CDR3 bases: TGTGCCAGCAGCCTTTGGGACACCACCAGCGATAACTATGGCTACACCTTC. It specifies CASSLWDTTSDNYGYTF.

The chain employs TRBV19 and TRBJ2-5; 11 positions agree with TRBD2. J lost 2 bases, V lost 7 bases, and 21 bases had no gene match. The germline CDR1 and CDR2 sequences are LNHDA and SQIVND (reference sequence). The CDR3 has 20 residues. The CDR3 DNA follows: TGTGCCAGTACTCAGACGGGGGGGCCTAGCGGGAGGTATCTTCAAGAGACCCAGTACTTC. Protein: CASTQTGGPSGRYLQETQYF.

The chain carries TRBV20-1 and TRBJ2-1; TRBD2 matches 12 bases. Germline V gene data show CDR1 as DFQATT and CDR2 as SNEGSKA (reference sequence). With V trimmed by 3 bases and J by 8 bases, 5 bases remained unmatched. The CDR3 consists of 14 residues. In nucleotides, the CDR3 is TGCAGTGCTAGTCCACTAGCGGGAGGCTATGAGCAGTTCTTC. As protein: CSASPLAGGYEQFF.

The chain couples TRBV2 to TRBJ1-5; D is unclear. The CDR3 totals 16 residues. Trimming left V 4 bases short and J 7 bases short, with 20 bases between. Per the germline V gene, CDR1 is SNHLY and CDR2 is FYNNEI. The CDR3 reads CASSAVREGGRQPQHF. The DNA for the CDR3 is TGTGCCAGCAGTGCGGTTCGTGAGGGAGGGCGGCAGCCCCAGCATTTT. Full variable domain (rest looked up from reference TRBV2 and TRBJ1-5): EPEVTQTPSHQVTQMGQEVILRCVPISNHLYFYWYRQILGQKVEFLVSFYNNEISEKSEIFDDQFSVERPDGSNFTLKIRSTKLEDSAMYFCASSAVREGGRQPQHFGDGTRLSIL.

The chain joins TRBV29-1 to TRBJ1-2; D call uncertain. Trimming pared 1 base from V and 6 bases from J, leaving 6 bases between. Germline CDR1 SQVTM, CDR2 ANQGSEA. The CDR3 spans 11 residues. CDR3 sequence reads: CSVEGDDGYTF. The DNA for the CDR3 is TGCAGCGTTGAAGGAGACGATGGCTACACCTTC.

CDR3 nucleotides: TGTGCCAGCAGTTCGGTCGATGAGCAGTTCTTC. Protein sequence: CASSSVDEQFF. This rearrangement joins TRBV6-5 to TRBJ2-1; D is unresolved. The ends were cut back, 4 bases at V and 8 bases at J, with 6 bases in the middle. The V gene's germline CDR1 is MNHEY and CDR2 SVGAGI. The CDR3 contains 11 residues.